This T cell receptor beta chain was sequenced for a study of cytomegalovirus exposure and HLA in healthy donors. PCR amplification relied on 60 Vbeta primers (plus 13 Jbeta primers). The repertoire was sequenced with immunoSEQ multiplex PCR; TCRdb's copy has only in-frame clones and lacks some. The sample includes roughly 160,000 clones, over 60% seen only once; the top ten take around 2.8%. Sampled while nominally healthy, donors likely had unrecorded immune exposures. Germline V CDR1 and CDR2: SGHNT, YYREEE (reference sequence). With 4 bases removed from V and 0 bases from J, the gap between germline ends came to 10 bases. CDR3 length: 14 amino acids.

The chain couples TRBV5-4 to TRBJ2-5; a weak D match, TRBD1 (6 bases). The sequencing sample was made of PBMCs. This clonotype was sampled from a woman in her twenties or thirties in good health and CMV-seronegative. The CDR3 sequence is CASSTAGDQETQYF. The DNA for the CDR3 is TGTGCCAGCAGCACAGCAGGGGACCAAGAGACCCAGTACTTC.